This T cell receptor (beta chain) was sequenced for a study of cytomegalovirus exposure and HLA in healthy donors. Study summary: The 120 million or so unique TCR beta sequences, from around 200 million T cells, were found by an earlier analysis.

Primers for the PCR totalled 60 Vbeta and 13 Jbeta. Produced via immunoSEQ multiplex PCR; TCRdb's table is partial and in-frame only. Among some 150,000 clones, roughly 75% were seen once, and the ten largest hold 2% to 2.5%. Germline V gene sequence: CDR1 SGHTA, CDR2 FQGNSA. V shed 4 bases and J 3 bases; nucleotides not matched to a gene: 6. The CDR3 runs to 15 residues. Findings and limits, study-wide: In an earlier analysis, most TCR beta V segments were productive about 87% or about 30% of the time. The study reported that TCR beta sequences accurately predicted HLA-A and HLA-B alleles in most subjects. Indistinguishable V segments such as TRBV6-2 and TRBV6-3 were excluded.

With regard to this clone: The antigen is unknown.

This TCR came from a man aged 30-40 years in good health and CMV-seronegative. The chain is built from TRBV7-2 and TRBJ2-3; 8 positions match TRBD2. Sequenced: PBMCs. The CDR3 DNA reads as TGTGCCAGCAGCTCCTTAGCGGGGTCGACAGATACGCAGTATTTT. This translates into CASSSLAGSTDTQYF.